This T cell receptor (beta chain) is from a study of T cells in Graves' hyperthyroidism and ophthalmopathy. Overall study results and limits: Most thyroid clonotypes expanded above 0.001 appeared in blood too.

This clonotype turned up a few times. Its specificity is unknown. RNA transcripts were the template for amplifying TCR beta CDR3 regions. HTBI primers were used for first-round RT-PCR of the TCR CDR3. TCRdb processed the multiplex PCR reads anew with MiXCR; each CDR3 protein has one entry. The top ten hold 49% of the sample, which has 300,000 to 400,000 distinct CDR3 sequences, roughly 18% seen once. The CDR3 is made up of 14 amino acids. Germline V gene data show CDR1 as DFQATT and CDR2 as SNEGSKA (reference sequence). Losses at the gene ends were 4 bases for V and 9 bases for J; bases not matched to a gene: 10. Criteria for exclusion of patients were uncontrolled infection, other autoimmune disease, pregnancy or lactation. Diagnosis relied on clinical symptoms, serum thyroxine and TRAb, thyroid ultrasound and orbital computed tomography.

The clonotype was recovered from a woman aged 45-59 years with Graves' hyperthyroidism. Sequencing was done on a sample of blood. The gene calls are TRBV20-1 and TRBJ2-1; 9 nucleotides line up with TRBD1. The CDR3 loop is CSANTGGGVGEQFF. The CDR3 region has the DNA TGCAGTGCTAATACAGGGGGCGGGGTCGGTGAGCAGTTCTTC.